The 23 T cell receptor beta chains below all came from one sample that was sequenced in a study of Graves' ophthalmopathy and Graves' hyperthyroidism. Researchers took RNA transcripts and amplified TCR beta CDR3 regions from them. Scientists carried out first-round RT-PCR using HTBI primers and then a second-round multiplex PCR. TCRdb called the multiplex PCR reads again in MiXCR, with one record for every CDR3 protein. The sample carries around 1.1 million distinct CDR3 sequences, around a third recorded once. The material sequenced was peripheral blood or thyroid tissue (not recorded which). The receptor set was obtained from an adult man with Graves' hyperthyroidism.

Turning to this clonotype: This may be a read error, as it is one base from a much larger clone. This chain connects TRBV5-1 to TRBJ1-1, with D unclear. Germline V lookup: CDR1 SGHRS, CDR2 YFSETQ. CDR3 size: 14 residues. V lost 5 bases and J lost 6, with 17 bases in between. CDR3 amino acids: CASRSGEGFAEAFF. CDR3 sequence (DNA): TGCGCCAGCAGATCTGGCGAAGGGTTCGCTGAAGCTTTCTTT.

This clonotype showed up just a few times. The J gene is TRBJ2-7, the V gene TRBV20-1; possibly TRBD1 or TRBD2 for D (7 bases each). The CDR3 covers 19 residues. CDR1 DFQATT and CDR2 SNEGSKA come from the germline V gene (reference sequence). Trimming cost V 2 bases and J 0 bases, with 26 bases left between them. The CDR3 DNA sequence: TGCAGTGCTAGATGGACTAGGGATTCGGACAGGAGGAGCTCCTACGAGCAGTACTTC. Translation gives CSARWTRDSDRRSSYEQYF.

Points on this clonotype: A much larger clone differs from this one at a single base, so this may be a read error. J is TRBJ2-7 and V is TRBV20-1; D might be TRBD1 or TRBD2, each matching 6 bases. Germline CDR1 reads DFQATT; CDR2 reads SNEGSKA (reference sequence). The CDR3 is 13 amino acids. CDR3 sequence (DNA): TGCAGTGCGGGGGGCAAAAGCTCCCACGAGCAGTACTTC. It yields the protein CSAGGKSSHEQYF.

In its sample, this clonotype was seen many times. The CDR3 here is CASSVGWGTYEQYF. CDR3 coding DNA: TGTGCCAGCAGCGTAGGTTGGGGCACCTACGAGCAGTACTTC. V usage is TRBV9 and J usage is TRBJ2-7, with D maybe TRBD1 (5 bases). Germline values: CDR1 SGDLS, CDR2 YYNGEE. The CDR3 runs 14 residues. The V gene lost 0 bases and the J gene lost 2 bases, with 9 bases spanning the gap. Full variable domain (missing parts from reference TRBV9 and TRBJ2-7): DSGVTQTPKHLITATGQRVTLRCSPRSGDLSVYWYQQSLDQGLQFLIQYYNGEERAKGNILERFSAQQFPDLHSELNLSSLELGDSALYFCASSVGWGTYEQYFGPGTRLTVT.

This clonotype was counted only a few times. The gene calls are TRBV7-9 and TRBJ2-5; no firm D call. V dropped 5 bases and J dropped 5 bases, with 12 bases sitting between them. Germline CDR1 is SEHNR and CDR2 is FQNEAQ (reference sequence). This CDR3 comprises 13 residues. CDR3 coding DNA: TGTGCCAGCAGCACCAGATACGGGGAGACCCAGTACTTC. Protein sequence: CASSTRYGETQYF.

With regard to this clonotype: A read error may be the cause here, since a much bigger clone is one base away. The chain employs TRBV7-2 and TRBJ1-4; D uncertain. Germline-derived CDR1 and CDR2 are SGHTA and FQGNSA. The CDR3 consists of 16 residues. CDR3 amino acids: CASSLSPDRVYEKLVF. The CDR3, as DNA: TGTGCCAGCAGCTTAAGTCCGGACCGAGTTTATGAAAAACTGGTTTTT.

The CDR3 DNA reads as TGTGCCAGCAGTCCAACGCCCCGGACGGTCTCCTACGAGCAGTACTTC. As protein: CASSPTPRTVSYEQYF. J is TRBJ2-7 and V is TRBV7-8; no reliable D call. The CDR3 is 16 residues long. V was clipped by 6 bases and J by 0 bases, with 18 bases between them. CDR1 SGHVS and CDR2 FQNEAQ come from the germline V gene.

This clonotype appeared a single time. The genes are TRBV12-3 or TRBV12-4 and TRBJ1-2, with no clear D. This CDR3 is built from 11 residues. Trimming left V 6 bases short and J 12 bases short, with 14 bases between. CDR3 in amino acids: CASRPTVANTF. CDR3 DNA sequence: TGTGCCAGCAGGCCAACAGTCGCGAACACCTTC.

This clonotype was counted only a few times. The V call is TRBV20-1, the J call TRBJ1-5; 7 positions agree with TRBD1. The CDR3 length is 16 residues. Trimming removed 1 base from V and 6 bases from J; junction bases left unmatched: 12. Germline V gene data show CDR1 as DFQATT and CDR2 as SNEGSKA (reference sequence). Written as DNA, the CDR3 is TGCAGTGCTAGAGGTTTACGGGACAGAAGCCCTCAGCCCCAGCATTTT. It codes for CSARGLRDRSPQPQHF.

The chain links TRBV5-6 to TRBJ1-6, with D maybe TRBD1 (6 bases). The V and J ends lost 3 bases and 6 bases respectively, with 13 bases between them. This CDR3 comprises 15 residues. Germline V gene lookup returns CDR1 SGHDT and CDR2 YYEEEE. Here the CDR3 DNA reads TGTGCCAGCAGCTCCTTGGACAGAATTAATTCACCCCTCCACTTT. It codes for CASSSLDRINSPLHF.

The rearrangement joins TRBV5-1 to TRBJ2-5; TRBD2 agrees at 13 bases. CDR1 and CDR2 (germline): SGHRS, YFSETQ. The trim removed 4 bases at V and 3 bases at J, leaving 12 bases unmatched. The CDR3 contains 18 residues. This CDR3 reads CASSRGRTSGSSEETQYF. The CDR3 coding sequence is TGCGCCAGCAGCCGGGGGAGGACTAGCGGGAGTTCGGAAGAGACCCAGTACTTC.

In its sample, this clonotype was seen a few times. The CDR3 DNA reads TGTGCCAGCAGCTTCCGGGACACAAGCGCCCGGGGGACCCAGTACTTC. This sequence encodes CASSFRDTSARGTQYF. The chain joins TRBV7-9 to TRBJ2-5; perhaps TRBD1 as D (6 bases). Germline values: CDR1 SEHNR, CDR2 FQNEAQ (reference sequence). Trimming took off 3 bases at V and 7 bases at J, with 21 bases between the two ends. The CDR3 extends over 16 amino acids.

Comments on this clonotype: This sequence may be a read error, since a much larger clone differs from it by one base. CDR3 bases: TGCAGTGCTAGAGATGAAGGGGGGCATAATTCACCCCTCCACTTT. Its translation is CSARDEGGHNSPLHF. V gene TRBV20-1 combines with J gene TRBJ1-6; the D gene is possibly TRBD1 (6 bases). V was shortened by 0 bases and J by 5 bases, with 11 bases between the two germline ends. The germline V gene has CDR1 DFQATT and CDR2 SNEGSKA (reference sequence). This CDR3 comprises 15 residues.

The gene calls are TRBV6-5 and TRBJ1-5; no definite D call. Trimming cost V 0 bases and J 0 bases, with 6 bases left between them. Germline V lookup: CDR1 MNHEY, CDR2 SVGAGI. The CDR3 contains 15 residues. The DNA of the CDR3 is TGTGCCAGCAGTTACTCTCAGGCTAGCAATCAGCCCCAGCATTTT. Translation gives CASSYSQASNQPQHF.

This clonotype was observed a handful of times. This chain uses TRBV4-1 with TRBJ1-2, with D unresolved. This CDR3 contains 17 residues. The V end was cut by 1 base, the J end by 6 bases, with 21 bases between. Germline CDR1 MGHRA, CDR2 YSYEKL. The CDR3 loop reads CASSQVSHTSGSDGYTF. The DNA of the CDR3 is TGCGCCAGCAGCCAAGTTAGCCACACGAGCGGCTCGGATGGCTACACCTTC.

The chain joins TRBV10-2 to TRBJ2-5; maybe TRBD2 (5 bases). From germline, CDR1 is WSHSY and CDR2 SAAADI. V lost 0 bases and J lost 5, with 16 bases in between. The CDR3 runs to 16 residues. The CDR3 loop is CASSESRGRASETQYF. CDR3 nucleotides: TGCGCCAGCAGTGAGTCTCGGGGTCGGGCATCGGAGACCCAGTACTTC.

The chain joins TRBV10-3 to TRBJ2-5; 8 bases are shared with TRBD2. The length of the CDR3 is 16 residues. Germline assignment: CDR1 ENHRY and CDR2 SYGVKD. The J segment lost 5 bases and the V segment lost 2 bases, leaving 10 bases of the junction unmatched. CDR3 coding DNA: TGTGCCATCAGTGAGCTCCCTGGAGCGGGAGCTGAGACCCAGTACTTC. Translating it yields CAISELPGAGAETQYF.

This clonotype was recorded many times. This chain connects TRBV19 to TRBJ1-2; tentatively, D is TRBD1 (6 bases). Deletions cut 2 bases from V and 2 bases from J, with 6 bases between. CDR3 length: 13 residues. Germline values: CDR1 LNHDA, CDR2 SQIVND (reference sequence). Here the CDR3 DNA reads TGTGCCAGTAGTATAACAGGGAACTATGGCTACACCTTC. It translates to CASSITGNYGYTF. Based on the CDR3 plus reference TRBV19 and TRBJ1-2, the full variable domain is DGGITQSPKYLFRKEGQNVTLSCEQNLNHDAMYWYRQDPGQGLRLIYYSQIVNDFQKGDIAEGYSVSREKKESFPLTVTSAQKNPTAFYLCASSITGNYGYTFGSGTRLTVV.

In regard to this clonotype: A much larger clone lies a single base off, so this may be a read error. The chain employs TRBV20-1 and TRBJ2-7; 7 nucleotides align to TRBD2. Germline CDR1 and CDR2: DFQATT and SNEGSKA (reference sequence). The CDR3 is 13 residues long. V shed 3 bases, J shed 5 bases, and the junction held 7 bases outside the gene matches. The CDR3 sequence: CSASGGRADEQYF. The CDR3 region has the DNA TGCAGTGCTAGTGGTGGGAGGGCCGACGAGCAGTACTTC.

The chain combines TRBV29-1 with TRBJ2-6; 10 bases align to TRBD1. This CDR3 has 17 amino acids. The germline CDR1 and CDR2 sequences are SQVTM and ANQGSEA. V lost 5 bases, J lost 0 bases, and 7 bases stayed unmatched. CDR3 amino acids: CSVPGTGVLSGANVLTF. In DNA form, the CDR3 reads TGCAGCGTTCCCGGGACAGGGGTCCTCTCTGGGGCCAACGTCCTGACTTTC.

This clonotype was counted ten times or more. The chain employs TRBV7-7 and TRBJ2-5; tentative D call: TRBD2 (6 bases). The CDR3 sequence is 15 residues long. The germline V and J ends were trimmed by 0 bases and 5 bases, with 13 bases remaining between them. Per germline, CDR1 SSHAT and CDR2 FNYEAQ (reference sequence). CDR3 nucleotides: TGTGCCAGCAGCTTAGCGTACAATAGCGGTGAGACCCAGTACTTC. It yields the protein CASSLAYNSGETQYF. Full variable domain (missing parts from reference TRBV7-7 and TRBJ2-5): GAGVSQSPRYKVTKRGQDVTLRCDPISSHATLYWYQQALGQGPEFLTYFNYEAQPDKSGLPSDRFSAERPEGSISTLTIQRTEQRDSAMYRCASSLAYNSGETQYFGPGTRLLVL.

This clonotype came up a few times. V gene TRBV4-3 combines with J gene TRBJ1-4; TRBD1 is a possible D gene (5 bases). V dropped 1 base and J dropped 2 bases, with 8 bases sitting between them. CDR1 is LGHNA, CDR2 YSLEER, per germline. This CDR3 comprises 15 residues. The CDR3 spells CASSQAQGTNEKLFF. CDR3 nucleotides: TGCGCCAGCAGCCAAGCCCAGGGTACTAATGAAAAACTGTTTTTT.

J is TRBJ1-3 and V is TRBV5-6; D is undetermined. CDR3 length equals 17 residues. The V gene's germline CDR1 is SGHDT and CDR2 YYEEEE. Trimming took off 0 bases at V and 4 bases at J, with 17 bases between the two ends. The CDR3 region is CASSLGAGMSTGNTIYF. The CDR3 bases are TGTGCCAGCAGCTTGGGGGCCGGAATGTCAACGGGAAACACCATATATTTT.